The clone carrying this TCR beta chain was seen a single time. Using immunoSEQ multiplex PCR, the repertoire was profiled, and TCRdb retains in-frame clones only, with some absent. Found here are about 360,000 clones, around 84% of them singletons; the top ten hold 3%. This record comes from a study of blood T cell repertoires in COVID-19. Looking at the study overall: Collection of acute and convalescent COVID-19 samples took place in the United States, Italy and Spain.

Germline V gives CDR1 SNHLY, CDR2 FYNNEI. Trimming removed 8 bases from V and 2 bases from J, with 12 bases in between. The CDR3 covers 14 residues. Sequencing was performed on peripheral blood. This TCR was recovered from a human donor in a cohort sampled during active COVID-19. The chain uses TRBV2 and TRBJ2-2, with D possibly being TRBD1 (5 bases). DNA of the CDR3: TGTGCCAGCTTGCCGGACATTAACACCGGGGAGCTGTTTTTT. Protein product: CASLPDINTGELFF.